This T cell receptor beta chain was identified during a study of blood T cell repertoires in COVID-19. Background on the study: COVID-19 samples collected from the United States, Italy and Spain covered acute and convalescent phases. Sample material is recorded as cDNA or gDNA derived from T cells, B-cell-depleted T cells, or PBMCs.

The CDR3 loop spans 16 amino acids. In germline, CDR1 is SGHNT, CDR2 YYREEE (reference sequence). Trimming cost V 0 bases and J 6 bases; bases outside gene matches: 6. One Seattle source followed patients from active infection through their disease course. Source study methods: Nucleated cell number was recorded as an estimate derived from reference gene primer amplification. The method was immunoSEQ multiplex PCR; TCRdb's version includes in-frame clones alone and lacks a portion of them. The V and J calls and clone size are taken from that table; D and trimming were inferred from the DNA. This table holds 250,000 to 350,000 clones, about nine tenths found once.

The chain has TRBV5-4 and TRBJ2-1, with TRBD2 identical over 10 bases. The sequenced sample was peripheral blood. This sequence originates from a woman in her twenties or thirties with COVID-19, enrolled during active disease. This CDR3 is CASSLGPSGRGNEQFF. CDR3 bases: TGTGCCAGCAGCTTGGGCCCCAGCGGGAGGGGCAATGAGCAGTTCTTC. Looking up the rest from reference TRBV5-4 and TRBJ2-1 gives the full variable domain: ETGVTQSPTHLIKTRGQQVTLRCSSQSGHNTVSWYQQALGQGPQFIFQYYREEENGRGNFPPRFSGLQFPNYSSELNVNALELDDSALYLCASSLGPSGRGNEQFFGPGTRLTVL.